This TCR beta chain was captured in a study of identifying expanded T cells in peripheral blood. Profiling relied on immunoSEQ multiplex PCR, and the TCRdb table lists in-frame clones only, not all of them. The table records about 100,000 clones, around 89% of them present only once. Details on this clone: Its antigen remains unknown.

The CDR3 contains 13 residues. The ends were cut back, 5 bases at V and 5 bases at J, with 10 bases in the middle. Germline V CDR1 and CDR2: SGHNT, YENEEA. Findings and caveats of the study: Variance in clone template counts between approximately 2-week samples significantly increased with total template count across all healthy donors.

This TCR was recovered from a person aged 18 to 75 in good health. The specimen sequenced was blood. The V gene is TRBV11-3, the J gene TRBJ2-1; D gene unclear. CDR3 DNA sequence: TGTGCCAGCAGCCTAAGGTTGCACAATGAGCAGTTCTTC. It codes for CASSLRLHNEQFF.